This is a list of T cell receptor beta chains from one sample in a study of blood T cell repertoires in COVID-19. Some clones are missing from TCRdb's copy, which holds only in-frame ones; the method was immunoSEQ multiplex PCR. The table has 37,000 or so clones, roughly 80% seen once. Specimen: peripheral blood. These receptors were collected from a man at least 80 years old with active or convalescent COVID-19. Both conserved end residues are part of each CDR3. Fields, in order: J gene, V gene, CDR3 protein.

j_call: TRBJ2-1
v_call: TRBV18
cdr3_aa: CASSPLRDNEQFF

j_call: TRBJ2-5
v_call: TRBV9
cdr3_aa: CASSATSGRAQETQYF

j_call: TRBJ1-2
v_call: TRBV19
cdr3_aa: CASRDGQAGPYGYTF

j_call: TRBJ1-6
v_call: TRBV3-1/TRBV3-2
cdr3_aa: CASSQGVRRQSNSPLHF

j_call: TRBJ2-3
v_call: TRBV3-1/TRBV3-2
cdr3_aa: CASSSRLAGTTKSTDTQYF

j_call: TRBJ1-4
v_call: TRBV5-1
cdr3_aa: CASSRGQGPEKLFF

j_call: TRBJ2-3
v_call: TRBV7-3
cdr3_aa: CASSLIGLAGVASTDTQYF

j_call: TRBJ1-5
v_call: TRBV4-1
cdr3_aa: CASSQDRGSGNQPQHF

j_call: TRBJ2-1
v_call: TRBV5-5
cdr3_aa: CASSFNLGLAGVNEQFF

j_call: TRBJ2-7
v_call: TRBV11-1
cdr3_aa: CASRTTGTYEQYF

j_call: TRBJ2-7
v_call: TRBV5-1
cdr3_aa: CASSTGQGYSYEQYF

j_call: TRBJ2-1
v_call: TRBV5-1
cdr3_aa: CASSRETGTGSYNEQFF

j_call: TRBJ2-5
v_call: TRBV11-1
cdr3_aa: CASSFSGGAEETQYF

j_call: TRBJ2-7
v_call: TRBV7-2
cdr3_aa: CASSLDSRGRYEQYF

j_call: TRBJ1-6
v_call: TRBV4-2
cdr3_aa: CASSQDWGGGSLHF

j_call: TRBJ1-1
v_call: TRBV4-2
cdr3_aa: CASSQVGARGLRRTEAFF

j_call: TRBJ2-1
v_call: TRBV3-1/TRBV3-2
cdr3_aa: CASSQPPIREVGLNEQFF

j_call: TRBJ2-4
v_call: TRBV2
cdr3_aa: CASSEDWRDYLAKNIQYF

j_call: TRBJ1-2
v_call: TRBV25-1
cdr3_aa: CASRVIEGVRYTF

j_call: TRBJ1-5
v_call: TRBV19
cdr3_aa: CASTGTYSNQPQHF

j_call: TRBJ2-2
v_call: TRBV24-1
cdr3_aa: CATSDPGQGANGELFF

j_call: TRBJ2-1
v_call: TRBV21-1
cdr3_aa: CASSNYLAVYNEQFF

j_call: TRBJ2-3
v_call: TRBV9
cdr3_aa: CASSVVGGRGDTQYF

j_call: TRBJ2-3
v_call: TRBV2
cdr3_aa: CASSVEREARGYF

j_call: TRBJ2-1
v_call: TRBV5-4
cdr3_aa: CASSLAARNNEQFF

j_call: TRBJ2-1
v_call: TRBV18
cdr3_aa: CASSPSRGIYNEQFF

j_call: TRBJ2-7
v_call: TRBV2
cdr3_aa: CASSQGNYEQYF

j_call: TRBJ2-2
v_call: TRBV6-2/TRBV6-3
cdr3_aa: CASSYGPSGPFRTGELFF

j_call: TRBJ1-2
v_call: TRBV7-2
cdr3_aa: CASSLGGGKYGYTF

j_call: TRBJ2-2
v_call: TRBV29-1
cdr3_aa: CSVEFRTGELFF

j_call: TRBJ1-5
v_call: TRBV29-1
cdr3_aa: CSVGQGEGQPQHF

j_call: TRBJ2-3
v_call: TRBV5-6
cdr3_aa: CASQATSTDTQYF

j_call: TRBJ2-1
v_call: TRBV11-2
cdr3_aa: CASSPTSGGHEQFF

j_call: TRBJ2-2
v_call: TRBV20-1
cdr3_aa: CSASIRGGNTGELFF

j_call: TRBJ1-5
v_call: TRBV27
cdr3_aa: CASSKQGPNQPQHF

j_call: TRBJ2-3
v_call: TRBV4-3
cdr3_aa: CASSQDVGGGELRDTQYF

j_call: TRBJ2-7
v_call: TRBV6-2/TRBV6-3
cdr3_aa: CASSPVPYEQYF

j_call: TRBJ2-1
v_call: TRBV24-1
cdr3_aa: CATAGTSGNNEQFF

j_call: TRBJ2-5
v_call: TRBV5-8
cdr3_aa: CASSLQPEAETQYF

j_call: TRBJ1-1
v_call: TRBV4-2
cdr3_aa: CASSLRGQMNTEAFF

j_call: TRBJ2-2
v_call: TRBV7-3
cdr3_aa: CASSFSGTGELFF

j_call: TRBJ2-5
v_call: TRBV5-1
cdr3_aa: CASSLVPRGQGVLETQYF

j_call: TRBJ2-2
v_call: TRBV24-1
cdr3_aa: CATSDTRGREGGELFF

j_call: TRBJ2-2
v_call: TRBV20-1
cdr3_aa: CSASRTGELFF

j_call: TRBJ2-3
v_call: TRBV7-2
cdr3_aa: CASSGVSGGSSTDTQYF

j_call: TRBJ2-3
v_call: TRBV5-5
cdr3_aa: CASSLDTYTDTQYF

j_call: TRBJ2-1
v_call: TRBV15
cdr3_aa: CATSRGYNPGQDNEQFF

j_call: TRBJ2-5
v_call: TRBV11-3
cdr3_aa: CASSPDGGIGHPETQYF

j_call: TRBJ1-6
v_call: TRBV29-1
cdr3_aa: CSVGQGYNSPLHF

j_call: TRBJ2-2
v_call: TRBV7-9
cdr3_aa: CASSLGRDRTGELFF